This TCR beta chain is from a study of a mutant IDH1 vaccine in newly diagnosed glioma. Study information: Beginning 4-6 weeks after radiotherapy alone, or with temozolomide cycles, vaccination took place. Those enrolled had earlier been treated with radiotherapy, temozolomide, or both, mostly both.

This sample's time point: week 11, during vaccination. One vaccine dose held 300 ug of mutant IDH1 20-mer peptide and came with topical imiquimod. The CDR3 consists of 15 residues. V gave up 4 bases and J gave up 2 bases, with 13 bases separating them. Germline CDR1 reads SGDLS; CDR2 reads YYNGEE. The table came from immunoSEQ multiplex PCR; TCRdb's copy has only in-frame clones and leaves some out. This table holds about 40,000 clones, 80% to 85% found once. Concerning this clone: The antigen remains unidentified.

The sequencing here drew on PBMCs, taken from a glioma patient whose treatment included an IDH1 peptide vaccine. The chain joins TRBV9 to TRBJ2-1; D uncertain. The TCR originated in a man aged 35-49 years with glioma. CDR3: CASSPAQRTYNEQFF. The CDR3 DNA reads TGTGCCAGCAGCCCCGCCCAGCGAACCTACAATGAGCAGTTCTTC. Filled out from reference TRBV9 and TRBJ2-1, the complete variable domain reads DSGVTQTPKHLITATGQRVTLRCSPRSGDLSVYWYQQSLDQGLQFLIQYYNGEERAKGNILERFSAQQFPDLHSELNLSSLELGDSALYFCASSPAQRTYNEQFFGPGTRLTVL.